What follows describes a single T cell receptor (beta chain). Its matching antigen is unknown. The source of the sample is a study of metastatic and nonmetastatic thyroid tumors. Study at large: Repertoires of blood and of tissue (tumor or nodule) from malignant and benign thyroid patients were compared. Study-level points and caveats: It was reported that TCR beta diversity was significantly higher in malignant thyroid tumors than benign nodules, in blood and tumor.

Each patient came to thyroid surgery without any prior treatment (of any kind). Original handling: What underpinned the distant-metastasis classifier for papillary thyroid cancer was the set of CDR3 differences across clinicopathological groups. Using MiXCR, TCRdb re-called clones from the PCR reads. TCRdb assigned the V and J calls; the authors' analysis was not used. Here the sample spans approximately 22,000 clones, roughly 10% being singletons. The V end lost 2 bases, the J end lost 6 bases, and 10 bases lay between the germline ends. CDR3 length equals 13 residues. In germline, CDR1 is GTSNPN, CDR2 SVGIG (reference sequence).

This rearrangement joins TRBV30 to TRBJ2-2; D could derive from TRBD1 or TRBD2 (5 bases each). The sequence was collected from a female donor with papillary thyroid cancer or a benign thyroid nodule (not recorded which). Some clones in this sample may be carry-over from other donors' samples. Source material: blood. The CDR3, as DNA: TGTGCCTGGAGTAGAGGGGACGCCGGGGAGCTGTTTTTT. Amino acid sequence: CAWSRGDAGELFF.